These T cell receptor beta chains were read from a single sample in a study of blood T cell repertoires in COVID-19. The assay was immunoSEQ multiplex PCR, and TCRdb's table has in-frame clones only and misses some. The sample lists fewer than 50,000 clones; about 88% were seen once. The sequenced material came from peripheral blood. The receptors originated from a man between 65 and 80 years old with active COVID-19. The CDR3 runs from the conserved cysteine through the conserved F or W. The D gene is left open where the match is weak. Clone size is not always given. Where it is, it says once, few, many or a class for expanded clones.

>TRBD2|once|TRBJ2-7|TRBV6-5
CASSSNPGTSGHEQYF
TGTGCCAGCAGTTCTAACCCCGGGACTAGCGGTCACGAGCAGTACTTC
>TRBD1|NA|TRBJ1-2|TRBV29-1
CSVEDRKGLNGYTF
TGCAGCGTCGAGGACAGGAAGGGGCTGAATGGCTACACCTTC
>TRBD1|NA|TRBJ1-6|TRBV7-2
CASVLRDSRDSPLHF
TGTGCCAGTGTTTTGCGGGACAGCCGGGATTCACCCCTCCACTTT
>TRBD2|NA|TRBJ2-5|TRBV7-9
CASSLAGTSGETQYF
TGTGCCAGCAGCTTAGCCGGGACTAGCGGGGAGACCCAGTACTTC
>TRBD2|NA|TRBJ2-3|TRBV4-3
CASSQEGLAGDLYDSDTQYF
TGCGCCAGCAGCCAAGAGGGACTAGCGGGGGACCTCTACGACTCGGATACGCAGTATTTT
>NA|NA|TRBJ2-3|TRBV2
CASSQQGRADTQYF
TGTGCCAGCAGTCAGCAGGGGAGGGCAGATACGCAGTATTTT
>NA|NA|TRBJ1-6|TRBV5-1
CASSLERAGNWPLHF
TGCGCCAGCAGCTTGGAAAGGGCGGGCAATTGGCCCCTCCACTTT
>TRBD1|NA|TRBJ1-2|TRBV4-3
CASSQDLRGGDPGYTF
TGCGCCAGCAGCCAAGATTTGAGAGGGGGCGACCCTGGCTACACCTTC
>TRBD1|NA|TRBJ2-3|TRBV30
CACSTDRAFLTDTQYF
TGTGCCTGTAGCACGGACAGGGCTTTCCTCACAGATACGCAGTATTTT
>TRBD2|NA|TRBJ2-1|TRBV19
CASKMGREGIGEQFF
TGTGCCAGTAAAATGGGGCGGGAGGGCATAGGTGAGCAGTTCTTC
>TRBD2|NA|TRBJ2-7|TRBV10-3
CAISGGRGSYEQYF
TGTGCCATCAGTGGAGGGAGGGGTTCCTACGAGCAGTACTTC
>TRBD2|NA|TRBJ2-1|TRBV25-1
CASSEGGRIHEQFF
TGTGCCAGCAGTGAAGGCGGGAGGATCCATGAGCAGTTCTTC
>NA|NA|TRBJ2-1|TRBV27
CASSLLARYNEQFF
TGTGCCAGCAGTTTACTAGCGCGATACAATGAGCAGTTCTTC
>NA|NA|TRBJ2-2|TRBV19
CASSIRTRTGELFF
TGTGCCAGTAGTATTAGGACACGCACCGGGGAGCTGTTTTTT
>NA|NA|TRBJ2-1|TRBV4-1
CASSQDEGGLYNEQFF
TGCGCCAGCAGCCAAGATGAGGGGGGGCTTTACAATGAGCAGTTCTTC
>TRBD1|NA|TRBJ2-2|TRBV13
CASSFRGRGTGELFF
TGTGCCAGCAGCTTCAGGGGGCGGGGCACCGGGGAGCTGTTTTTT
>TRBD1|NA|TRBJ2-1|TRBV7-9
CASSSDRVLVNEQFF
TGTGCCAGCAGCTCAGACAGGGTCCTGGTCAATGAGCAGTTCTTC
>TRBD1|NA|TRBJ1-6|TRBV19
CASTRGQGIGSPLHF
TGTGCCAGTACTCGGGGACAGGGCATCGGGTCACCCCTCCACTTT
>NA|NA|TRBJ2-1|TRBV12-3/TRBV12-4
CASSLDGNEQFF
TGTGCCAGCAGTTTAGACGGTAATGAGCAGTTCTTC
>TRBD2|NA|TRBJ2-3|TRBV24-1
CATSDFRAGGTTDTQYF
TGTGCCACCAGTGATTTCAGAGCGGGGGGTACCACAGATACGCAGTATTTT
>TRBD1|NA|TRBJ2-3|TRBV7-9
CASSLRGRNTQYF
TGTGCCAGCAGCCTCAGGGGGCGTAATACGCAGTATTTT
>NA|NA|TRBJ2-5|TRBV29-1
CSVEGLTQETQYF
TGCAGCGTTGAGGGACTGACCCAAGAGACCCAGTACTTC
>NA|NA|TRBJ1-1|TRBV5-8
CASRRNTEAFF
TGTGCCAGCAGGAGGAACACTGAAGCTTTCTTT
>TRBD2|NA|TRBJ2-7|TRBV28
CASSLSPSGAYEQYF
TGTGCCAGCAGTTTATCTCCTAGCGGGGCCTACGAGCAGTACTTC
>TRBD1|NA|TRBJ1-2|TRBV4-3
CASSQDYRGGYGYTF
TGCGCCAGCAGCCAGGATTACAGGGGTGGCTATGGCTACACCTTC
>TRBD2|NA|TRBJ2-3|TRBV7-2
CASSLEWTSGRRGDTQYF
TGTGCCAGCAGCTTAGAATGGACTAGCGGGAGGCGAGGAGATACGCAGTATTTT
>NA|few|TRBJ1-6|TRBV7-8
CASSLETSSSPLHF
TGTGCCAGCAGCTTAGAGACATCCTCCTCACCCCTCCACTTT
>NA|NA|TRBJ1-1|TRBV7-6
CASSSIQGKIEGEKAFF
TGTGCCAGCAGCTCGATCCAGGGGAAAATCGAGGGCGAGAAAGCTTTCTTT
>NA|NA|TRBJ2-1|TRBV5-1
CASSLPTVTNEQFF
TGCGCCAGCAGCTTGCCGACAGTTACAAATGAGCAGTTCTTC
>TRBD1|NA|TRBJ1-4|TRBV28
CASSYRQGNEKLFF
TGTGCCAGCAGTTATCGACAGGGTAATGAAAAACTGTTTTTT
>NA|NA|TRBJ1-4|TRBV20-1
CSATRNEKLFF
TGCAGTGCTACCCGTAATGAAAAACTGTTTTTT
>NA|NA|TRBJ2-2|TRBV6-2/TRBV6-3
CASSLGVGELFF
TGTGCCAGCAGTTTAGGAGTCGGGGAGCTGTTTTTT
>NA|NA|TRBJ1-4|TRBV21-1
CASSKAGDSEKLFF
TGTGCCAGCAGCAAAGCGGGGGACAGCGAAAAACTGTTTTTT
>NA|NA|TRBJ2-4|TRBV6-6
CASSSRGTLAKNIQYF
TGTGCCAGCAGTTCCCGGGGGACCTTAGCCAAAAACATTCAGTACTTC
>TRBD2|few|TRBJ2-2|TRBV5-1
CASSLGLARTGELFF
TGCGCCAGCAGCTTGGGACTAGCGCGCACCGGGGAGCTGTTTTTT
>TRBD1|NA|TRBJ2-1|TRBV5-1
CASRLGTDGEQFF
TGCGCCAGCAGACTGGGGACAGACGGTGAGCAGTTCTTC
>TRBD2|NA|TRBJ2-3|TRBV28
CASSAGTSGITDTQYF
TGTGCCAGCAGTGCCGGGACTAGCGGAATCACAGATACGCAGTATTTT